This T cell receptor (beta chain) was retrieved from a study of monozygotic twins with inflammatory bowel disease (dated by TCRdb to between 2019 and 2020). Regarding the complete study: The complete study included around 30 monozygotic twin pairs: 19 IBD-discordant Danish pairs and nine German pairs, of which four were IBD-concordant and five were IBD-discordant. Within discordant pairs, disease-associated traits were sought mainly by comparing IBD patients with their genetically identical healthy co-twins. Each individual had, on average, about 151 000 unique TCRalpha sequences and 181 000 unique TCRbeta sequences available for analysis. Overall study outcomes, separate from this receptor: The results gave no support for a single strong signal or clonotype linked to IBD. Because patients were on differing immunosuppressive treatments, the repertoires may have picked up extra background noise and inter-individual variability. IBD patients had lower TCRbeta repertoire diversity, measured by the inverse Simpson index, than their healthy co-twins. Compared with healthy twins, IBD patients had fewer clonotypes in common with other individuals, a difference most pronounced in patients showing signs of disease activity. The analysis was unable to tell apart different T cell subtypes. Repertoire similarity did not differ between concordant and discordant twins, possibly due to limited statistical power.

With regard to this clonotype: The clone's antigen remains unknown.

The CDR3 numbers 13 residues from cysteine through phenylalanine. No DNA is listed. The germline V gene (reference sequence) yields DFQATT for CDR1 and SNEGSKA for CDR2. From each donor, a roughly 2.5 ml peripheral blood sample was collected into PAXgene tubes and stored at -80 degrees C. Without T cell sorting, total RNA was isolated from whole blood using the PAXgene blood miRNA kit on an automated QIAcube. Peripheral blood from monozygotic twin pairs concordant or discordant for inflammatory bowel disease was subjected to deep TCRalpha and TCRbeta repertoire profiling with unique molecular barcoding. Smoking habits were recorded for all twin pairs, and individuals were classified as current, former or never smokers. Libraries were prepared through 5' RACE. Each TCR library was prepared from 3,000 to 4,000 ng of total RNA. For each sample, cDNA synthesis was carried out in eight separate reactions using SMARTScribe reverse transcriptase. Unique molecular identifiers containing a 6-nucleotide sample barcode were introduced through template switching during cDNA synthesis. Two nested PCRs of about 17 and 10 cycles amplified the TCRalpha and TCRbeta cDNA, and bead purification followed each PCR. Before amplification, the cDNA was treated with uracil DNA-glycosylase and purified using the QIAquick PCR purification kit. In the second PCR, Illumina TruSeq-compatible adapters and sample-specific barcodes were added. Library quality and concentration were assessed using TapeStation and Qubit, and roughly 5 ng of each library was pooled. Sequencing of pooled libraries was carried out on an Illumina HiSeq2500 single-index Rapid Run using 2 x 100 bp reads and custom sequencing primers. The authors processed their data as follows. UMI-based consensus assembly with MiGEC version 1.2.6 was used to correct PCR and sequencing errors. MiXCR version 2.1.1 was used to carry out V(D)J alignment, clonotype assembly and CDR3 extraction. Normalisation of gene usage, clonotype sharing and MAIT/NKT TCR abundance was achieved by analysing the top 1000, 10 000 and 20 000 clonotypes per sample. After downsampling to 27 000 UMIs, diversity was calculated as the inverse Simpson index using the vegan R package. Statistical testing used paired Mann-Whitney U tests on the discordant twin pairs and applied Benjamini-Hochberg correction for multiple testing. TCRdb reprocessed the reads and provides one entry for every CDR3 protein sequence; no DNA is given. TCRdb, rather than the study authors, made the V and J calls. The table of this sample itemizes roughly 100,000 distinct CDR3 sequences. The ten largest clones represent approximately 2% of the sample.

The rearrangement joined TRBV20-1 to TRBJ1-5; TCRdb's D gene call, TRBD1, goes unchecked for lack of DNA. The sequenced material came from blood. The TCR was taken from a human donor with ulcerative colitis or Crohn's disease, or a healthy co-twin of an affected twin (not recorded which). The CDR3 here reads CSARGQGNQPQHF.